The rows below give T cell receptor beta chains drawn from one sample of a study of T cell changes during pregnancy in multiple sclerosis. Profiling relied on immunoSEQ multiplex PCR, and the TCRdb table lists in-frame clones only, not all of them. The sample includes tens of thousands of clones, 90% of them seen just once. Sequences were derived from peripheral blood, sampled in the third trimester of pregnancy. These receptors all stem from a female donor with multiple sclerosis, enrolled in a pregnancy study. The CDR3 runs from the conserved cysteine through the conserved F or W. Fields, in order: clone size, V gene, D gene, J gene, CDR3 DNA, CDR3 protein. D genes are given only for firm matches. Clone size is shown for a subset of rows, as once, few, many or a class of expanded clone.

abundance: -; v_gene: TRBV18; d_gene: TRBD1; j_gene: TRBJ2-1; CDR3nt: TGTGCCAGCTCACCACTGGGACAGAACAATGAGCAGTTCTTC; CDR3aa: CASSPLGQNNEQFF
abundance: -; v_gene: TRBV6-5; d_gene: -; j_gene: TRBJ1-1; CDR3nt: TGTGCCAGCAGGCTACAGGGCGGGTACACTGAAGCTTTCTTT; CDR3aa: CASRLQGGYTEAFF
abundance: few; v_gene: TRBV30; d_gene: TRBD1; j_gene: TRBJ1-6; CDR3nt: TGTGCCTGGAGTGGAGGGACAGGGGGCTTCTATAATTCACCCCTCCACTTT; CDR3aa: CAWSGGTGGFYNSPLHF
abundance: -; v_gene: TRBV7-2; d_gene: -; j_gene: TRBJ2-3; CDR3nt: TGTGCCAGCAGTATGTCGCAGTATAGCACAGATACGCAGTATTTT; CDR3aa: CASSMSQYSTDTQYF
abundance: -; v_gene: TRBV2; d_gene: TRBD1; j_gene: TRBJ2-2; CDR3nt: TGTGCCAGCAGTGACAGCCGGGACAGGGATACCGGGGAGCTGTTTTTT; CDR3aa: CASSDSRDRDTGELFF
abundance: -; v_gene: TRBV10-1; d_gene: TRBD2; j_gene: TRBJ2-1; CDR3nt: TGCGCCAGCAGTAGACAAATGGGCGTGGGGGGGGATGAGCAGTTCTTC; CDR3aa: CASSRQMGVGGDEQFF
abundance: -; v_gene: TRBV4-2; d_gene: -; j_gene: TRBJ1-1; CDR3nt: TGTGCCAGCAGCTCAATCCGGGACAATGAAGCTTTCTTT; CDR3aa: CASSSIRDNEAFF
abundance: -; v_gene: TRBV11-2; d_gene: -; j_gene: TRBJ1-1; CDR3nt: TGTGCCAGCAGCCGCGGGGACGCCTCCTCGAACACTGAAGCTTTCTTT; CDR3aa: CASSRGDASSNTEAFF
abundance: -; v_gene: TRBV19; d_gene: TRBD1; j_gene: TRBJ1-2; CDR3nt: TGTGCCAGTAGTGGGACAGGGGCCAACTCCTATGGCTACACCTTC; CDR3aa: CASSGTGANSYGYTF
abundance: once; v_gene: TRBV5-6; d_gene: -; j_gene: TRBJ2-3; CDR3nt: TGTGCCAGCAGCTTAGACAGATCAGATACGCAGTATTTT; CDR3aa: CASSLDRSDTQYF
abundance: -; v_gene: TRBV2; d_gene: -; j_gene: TRBJ1-1; CDR3nt: TGTGCCAGCAGTGAAAACAGTGTGAACACTGAAGCTTTCTTT; CDR3aa: CASSENSVNTEAFF
abundance: -; v_gene: TRBV19; d_gene: -; j_gene: TRBJ2-1; CDR3nt: TGTGCCAGTAGTATAGGTCTAGCCCACAATGAGCAGTTCTTC; CDR3aa: CASSIGLAHNEQFF
abundance: once; v_gene: TRBV10-3; d_gene: TRBD1; j_gene: TRBJ2-2; CDR3nt: TGTGCCATCAGTGACCAGGGACAGGGTGACACCGGGGAGCTGTTTTTT; CDR3aa: CAISDQGQGDTGELFF
abundance: -; v_gene: TRBV6-6; d_gene: -; j_gene: TRBJ1-1; CDR3nt: TGTGCCAGCACTGAGGGTATCGACACTGAAGCTTTCTTT; CDR3aa: CASTEGIDTEAFF
abundance: -; v_gene: TRBV29-1; d_gene: TRBD1; j_gene: TRBJ2-1; CDR3nt: TGCAGCGCTACGGCAGGGGGCTACAATGAGCAGTTCTTC; CDR3aa: CSATAGGYNEQFF
abundance: -; v_gene: TRBV5-4; d_gene: TRBD2; j_gene: TRBJ2-3; CDR3nt: TGTGCCAGCAGCTTGCCGCCTAGCGGGGGGCGCACAGATACGCAGTATTTT; CDR3aa: CASSLPPSGGRTDTQYF
abundance: -; v_gene: TRBV19; d_gene: TRBD1; j_gene: TRBJ1-2; CDR3nt: TGTGCCAGTAGTATGGGACAGGGCCGCTATGGCTACACCTTC; CDR3aa: CASSMGQGRYGYTF
abundance: -; v_gene: TRBV5-4; d_gene: TRBD1; j_gene: TRBJ2-5; CDR3nt: TGTGCCAGCAGCTTGGTCTCTCTGGGACAGGGGGGCCAAGAGACCCAGTACTTC; CDR3aa: CASSLVSLGQGGQETQYF
abundance: -; v_gene: TRBV27; d_gene: TRBD2; j_gene: TRBJ2-1; CDR3nt: TGTGCCAGCAGTTGGGGGACTAGCGGGGGTAGGGAGCAGTTCTTC; CDR3aa: CASSWGTSGGREQFF
abundance: -; v_gene: TRBV6-1; d_gene: -; j_gene: TRBJ2-1; CDR3nt: TGTGCCAGCAGTGAACAGTGGGCAGGTAGATTGGATGAGCAGTTCTTC; CDR3aa: CASSEQWAGRLDEQFF
abundance: -; v_gene: TRBV5-1; d_gene: -; j_gene: TRBJ1-1; CDR3nt: TGCGCCAGCAGCGCCCAGGTGGGGAACACTGAAGCTTTCTTT; CDR3aa: CASSAQVGNTEAFF
abundance: -; v_gene: TRBV18; d_gene: -; j_gene: TRBJ2-1; CDR3nt: TGTGCCAGCTCACCGGGGGGACAGAGCTCCTACAATGAGCAGTTCTTC; CDR3aa: CASSPGGQSSYNEQFF
abundance: -; v_gene: TRBV27; d_gene: -; j_gene: TRBJ1-5; CDR3nt: TGTGCCAGCAGTTTGCAGGGGCTAAATCAGCCCCAGCATTTT; CDR3aa: CASSLQGLNQPQHF
abundance: once; v_gene: TRBV6-1; d_gene: TRBD1; j_gene: TRBJ2-3; CDR3nt: TGTGCCAGCAGTGCAGGGGGACAGGGGCGGGTAGATACGCAGTATTTT; CDR3aa: CASSAGGQGRVDTQYF
abundance: -; v_gene: TRBV29-1; d_gene: TRBD2; j_gene: TRBJ2-5; CDR3nt: TGCAGCGTTGGGGGACTAGCGGGAGGGAGCGGGACCCAGTACTTC; CDR3aa: CSVGGLAGGSGTQYF
abundance: -; v_gene: TRBV4-1; d_gene: -; j_gene: TRBJ2-1; CDR3nt: TGCGCCAGCAGCCAAGATATTAAAGGATTGAGGGAGCAGTTCTTC; CDR3aa: CASSQDIKGLREQFF
abundance: -; v_gene: TRBV28; d_gene: TRBD1; j_gene: TRBJ2-7; CDR3nt: TGTGCCAGCAAAGCCGGGACAGAGGTCTACGAGCAGTACTTC; CDR3aa: CASKAGTEVYEQYF
abundance: -; v_gene: TRBV7-9; d_gene: -; j_gene: TRBJ1-1; CDR3nt: TGTGCCAGCAGCCCTGGAGTAGACACTGAAGCTTTCTTT; CDR3aa: CASSPGVDTEAFF
abundance: -; v_gene: TRBV6-1; d_gene: -; j_gene: TRBJ1-6; CDR3nt: TGTGCCAGCAGTGAAAGTGAGTTTTTGTCCCTCCACTTT; CDR3aa: CASSESEFLSLHF